This T cell receptor (beta chain) was obtained from a study of T cell repertoires in cytomegalovirus infection. Overall study context: CMV epitopes in the study were HLA-C-restricted (recently identified) and HLA-B-restricted (well studied). Through public TCR beta signatures, both CMV infection and matching HLA type were indicated.

The table lists this clonotype with many counts. Its target is not known. Findings of the study overall: Clonotypes of TCR beta that were HLA-C-restricted and CMV-specific dominated the ex vivo response.

MiXCR, run by TCRdb on the reads, gives a single entry per CDR3 protein. The data show 100,000 or so distinct CDR3 sequences, under 55% seen once. The sequence derives from a human donor in good health (CMV status not recorded). Some clones in this sample may be carry-over from other donors' samples. The specimen comprised CD8+ T cells from cultured PBMCs, sampled from culture after CMV antigen stimulation.

The CDR3 DNA follows: TGTGCCATCAGCGACAGGACAGGTCTAGGAGAGACCCAGTACTTC. Its translation is CAISDRTGLGETQYF. The V call is TRBV10-3, the J call TRBJ2-5; TRBD1 agrees at 7 bases. The V segment lost 6 bases and the J segment 4 bases; nucleotides outside the gene matches: 11. CDR1 is ENHRY, CDR2 SYGVKD, per germline. The CDR3 runs to 15 residues.